The sequence of this TCR beta chain was determined in a study of early T cells in non-severe SARS-CoV-2 infection. As for the study in general: From unsorted whole blood, bulk RNA was sequenced, and the chains remained unpaired.

V was pared by 7 bases and J by 0 bases, with 10 bases between. This CDR3 region has 14 residues. Germline CDR1 reads MNHNY; CDR2 reads SVGAGI (reference sequence). Individually, cDNA molecules had unique molecular identifiers attached to them. TCRdb re-called the 5' RACE reads through MiXCR, storing one row per CDR3 protein. The sample lists approximately 70,000 distinct CDR3 sequences; more than 10% were seen once. As for this clonotype: What it recognizes is unknown.

Regarding the study as a whole: Sequences matched to VDJdb favored anti-spike CD8 responses, while private and CD4 specificities were missed.

The sequencing input was whole blood. The receptor's source is an adult who was a healthcare worker with PCR-confirmed SARS-CoV-2 infection or an uninfected control (not recorded which). The rearrangement joins TRBV6-6 to TRBJ1-5; D gene ambiguous. CDR3 sequence reads: CASTGEVSNQPQHF. For the CDR3, the DNA is TGTGCCAGCACTGGTGAGGTTAGCAATCAGCCCCAGCATTTT.